This T cell receptor (beta chain) emerged from a study of siplizumab effects on memory and regulatory T cells. This table comes from immunoSEQ multiplex PCR, and its TCRdb copy is limited to in-frame clones, with some not included. The table lists 55,000 to 65,000 clones, about 97% of them singletons. The CDR3 spans 12 residues. Germline V gene sequence: CDR1 MNHEY, CDR2 SVGAGI. The V and J ends lost 4 bases and 5 bases respectively, with 8 bases between them. Sequencing of unstimulated naive, memory, effector memory and TEMRA subsets was performed in three donor pairs. The source of this sequence is a human donor in good health. V gene TRBV6-5 combines with J gene TRBJ2-5; D is uncertain. The sample comprised naive CD8+ T cells sorted from blood. The CDR3 reads CASSSASETQYF. CDR3 nucleotide sequence: TGTGCCAGCAGTTCAGCATCGGAGACCCAGTACTTC.